These T cell receptor beta chains were read from a single sample in a study of blood T cell repertoires in COVID-19. Repertoires were generated with immunoSEQ multiplex PCR, while TCRdb's copy carries only in-frame clones and drops some. The data show 130,000 or so clones, around four fifths seen once. Specimen: PBMCs or T cells enriched from blood (not recorded which). These receptors were taken from a woman in her forties or fifties with acute COVID-19. Each CDR3 is given without its conserved first and last residue. A D gene is named only where the DNA matches it firmly.

>TRBJ2-2|TRBV7-2|11|-
ASITGGTGELF
>TRBJ2-2|TRBV7-7|13|-
ASSLDQSRGGELF
>TRBJ1-6|TRBV27|12|TRBD1
ASSLTGGYSPLH
>TRBJ1-6|TRBV27|15|-
ASSFLTGGQTGSPLH
>TRBJ1-2|TRBV3-1/TRBV3-2|13|TRBD1
ASSTRQGRSYGYT
>TRBJ1-5|TRBV7-2|11|-
ASSLSSNQPQH
>TRBJ1-2|TRBV10-3|11|-
AITTGRTNGYT
>TRBJ1-6|TRBV12-3/TRBV12-4|10|-
ASRSDGTPLH
>TRBJ1-1|TRBV7-3|12|-
ASSLTAANTEAF
>TRBJ2-6|TRBV7-9|11|-
ASSFTGANVLT
>TRBJ2-4|TRBV29-1|13|-
SVLTRSLAKNIQY
>TRBJ2-6|TRBV5-1|13|-
ASSLTVSGANVLT
>TRBJ2-1|TRBV9|13|TRBD2
ASSVGASGYNEQF
>TRBJ2-1|TRBV10-1|12|-
ASSTGTSYNEQF
>TRBJ2-7|TRBV12-3/TRBV12-4|10|TRBD1
ASSPRGSEQY
>TRBJ2-2|TRBV25-1|15|TRBD2
ASSSPPGLADTGELF
>TRBJ1-2|TRBV29-1|14|TRBD1
SVRDRGRTSNYGYT
>TRBJ1-5|TRBV2|13|-
ASSEMVQGYQPQH
>TRBJ2-3|TRBV7-8|14|TRBD2
ASSLGRLAGTDTQY
>TRBJ2-5|TRBV5-1|13|-
ASSLAFTPEETQY
>TRBJ1-2|TRBV11-3|13|-
ASSPQVNSNYGYT
>TRBJ2-1|TRBV12-1|15|-
ASSFSSGGGHWDEQF
>TRBJ1-4|TRBV2|13|-
ASSRARGRGEKLF
>TRBJ2-5|TRBV5-5|15|-
ASSLEPIGGVGETQY
>TRBJ2-7|TRBV9|15|-
ASSVALLLGSSYEQY
>TRBJ1-5|TRBV2|12|-
ASSEGGFNQPQH
>TRBJ2-3|TRBV5-1|13|-
ASSLGAEGTDTQY
>TRBJ1-4|TRBV7-9|12|-
ASSLPGVGEKLF
>TRBJ2-2|TRBV19|14|TRBD2
ASRPLAAAVDGELF
>TRBJ2-1|TRBV7-3|14|TRBD1
ASSPPPGQGNNEQF
>TRBJ2-4|TRBV20-1|9|-
SAREWRETV
>TRBJ2-1|TRBV9|14|TRBD2
ASSVLSSGRGAEQF
>TRBJ1-3|TRBV10-3|16|TRBD1
AINTRRLDRAAGNTIY
>TRBJ2-7|TRBV5-1|10|-
ASSISQGEQY
>TRBJ1-2|TRBV9|11|-
ASSTVAGYGYT
>TRBJ2-2|TRBV4-2|13|TRBD1
ASSQDGDSTGELF
>TRBJ2-1|TRBV4-2|15|TRBD2
ASSQDLTSDPYNEQF
>TRBJ2-7|TRBV11-3|13|TRBD2
ASSAPGLGSYEQY
>TRBJ2-7|TRBV11-2|16|TRBD2
ASSFPQLAGAEIYEQY
>TRBJ2-3|TRBV23-1|14|TRBD2
ASSRRAGGSTDTQY
>TRBJ2-3|TRBV27|13|-
ASSHSLPSTDTQY
>TRBJ2-2|TRBV7-3|16|-
ASSLLGRGTANTGELF
>TRBJ2-2|TRBV30|14|TRBD1
AWRASGTANTGELF
>TRBJ1-1|TRBV9|12|-
ASSVEGQYTEAF
>TRBJ2-4|TRBV4-3|15|TRBD2
ASSRSPAGGAKNIQY